The clone carrying this TCR beta chain was seen a handful of times. Sequencing targeted TCR beta in blood CD8+ and CD4+ T cells. The ends were cut back, 3 bases at V and 2 bases at J, with 8 bases in the middle. The CDR3 spans 14 residues. CDR1 is KGHSH, CDR2 LQKENI, per germline. The data were obtained in a study of CD8 T cells in Susac syndrome. Random hexamers were used to reverse transcribe roughly 0.5 to 1 ug of RNA. The CDR3 of TCR beta was amplified by immunoSEQ multiplex PCR across 54 Vbeta and 13 Jbeta. Via MiXCR, TCRdb re-called the immunoSEQ multiplex PCR reads, giving one row per CDR3 protein. Among about 180,000 distinct CDR3 sequences listed, approximately 94% were seen once.

The V and J genes are TRBV18 and TRBJ1-3; possibly TRBD1 for D (5 bases). This TCR was sampled from a human donor with multiple sclerosis. Sequencing was performed on CD4+ T cells from PBMCs. CDR3 sequence: CASSPDSAGNTIYF. The CDR3 DNA reads as TGTGCCAGCTCACCCGACAGTGCTGGAAACACCATATATTTT.